The next 29 T cell receptor beta chains were all read from a single sample in a study of blood T cell repertoires in COVID-19. Some clones are missing from TCRdb's copy, which holds only in-frame ones; the method was immunoSEQ multiplex PCR. The data show 190,000 or so clones, around 90% seen once. Sequencing input: peripheral blood. Receptors originate from a man in his forties with active or convalescent COVID-19.

The V gene is TRBV5-1, the J gene TRBJ1-1; TRBD1 matches 7 bases. The CDR3 is 15 residues long. Unmatched junction bases numbered 7, after V lost 4 bases and J lost 1 base. Looked up from germline, CDR1 is SGHRS and CDR2 is YFSETQ. CDR3 region: CASSTMGQTNTEAFF. CDR3 DNA: TGCGCCAGCAGCACGATGGGACAGACGAACACTGAAGCTTTCTTT.

This clone was counted a single time. This chain joins TRBV9 and TRBJ1-6, with D unclear. The CDR3 has 13 amino acids. Trimming removed 7 bases at V and 0 bases at J, with 5 bases between. Germline V gene sequence: CDR1 SGDLS, CDR2 YYNGEE. The CDR3 protein is CASASSYNSPLHF. CDR3 nucleotides: TGTGCCAGCGCTAGCTCCTATAATTCACCCCTCCACTTT.

V usage is TRBV2 and J usage is TRBJ2-1; 10 nucleotides line up with TRBD2. CDR3 length: 15 amino acids. In germline, CDR1 is SNHLY, CDR2 FYNNEI. V was pared by 5 bases and J by 4 bases, with 5 bases of the junction left unmatched. CDR3 in amino acids: CASSPSGGFYNEQFF. CDR3 sequence (DNA): TGTGCCAGCAGTCCTAGCGGGGGATTTTACAATGAGCAGTTCTTC.

The V gene is TRBV4-2, the J gene TRBJ2-3; the D is unclear. CDR3 size: 15 residues. Per germline, CDR1 LGHNA and CDR2 YNFKEQ. V was shortened by 0 bases and J by 5 bases, with 12 bases between the two germline ends. The CDR3 DNA follows: TGTGCCAGCAGCCAAGATTTCACGACGGGAGATACGCAGTATTTT. This translates into CASSQDFTTGDTQYF.

The chain links TRBV29-1 to TRBJ1-3; D is possibly TRBD1 (6 bases). CDR1 SQVTM and CDR2 ANQGSEA come from the germline V gene. V lost 1 base to trimming and J lost 0 bases, with 10 bases between them. This CDR3 contains 15 residues. The CDR3 sequence: CSVEVGGLSGNTIYF. Here the CDR3 DNA reads TGCAGCGTTGAAGTCGGGGGGCTCTCTGGAAACACCATATATTTT.

The chain links TRBV27 to TRBJ1-5; weak D call: TRBD1 (5 bases). Trimming removed 4 bases at V and 0 bases at J, with 7 bases between. Germline loops: CDR1 MNHEY, CDR2 SMNVEV (reference sequence). There are 14 residues in the CDR3. The DNA of the CDR3 is TGTGCCAGCAGTTCGACAGATAGCAATCAGCCCCAGCATTTT. Its translation is CASSSTDSNQPQHF.

V and J are TRBV6-6 and TRBJ1-3, with D possibly TRBD1 on 6 matching bases. CDR1 is MNHNY, CDR2 SVGAGI, per germline (reference sequence). The CDR3 is made up of 15 amino acids. Trimming pared 5 bases from V and 0 bases from J, leaving 11 bases between. DNA for the CDR3: TGTGCCAGCAGTCCCGGACAGATCTCTGGAAACACCATATATTTT. Its protein product is CASSPGQISGNTIYF.

V usage is TRBV28 and J usage is TRBJ1-4; 9 bases map to TRBD1. CDR3 length: 16 residues. After removal of 3 bases from V and 7 bases from J, the junction contained 9 bases not matched to a gene. The germline gives CDR1 MDHEN, CDR2 SYDVKM. The DNA of the CDR3 is TGTGCCAGCAGTTTGGGCACGGGACAGGGCAGTGAAAAACTGTTTTTT. The encoded protein is CASSLGTGQGSEKLFF.

This chain uses TRBV7-2 with TRBJ2-5; TRBD2 might be the D (6 bases). This CDR3 has 14 amino acids. V was cut by 5 bases and J by 5 bases, with 15 bases left in between. Germline loops: CDR1 SGHTA, CDR2 FQGNSA. The CDR3: CASSQENRGETQYF. The CDR3 DNA sequence: TGTGCCAGCAGCCAGGAAAACCGGGGGGAGACCCAGTACTTC. The full variable domain, completed using reference TRBV7-2 and TRBJ2-5, is GAGVSQSPSNKVTEKGKDVELRCDPISGHTALYWYRQSLGQGLEFLIYFQGNSAPDKSGLPSDRFSAERTGGSVSTLTIQRTQQEDSAVYLCASSQENRGETQYFGPGTRLLVL.

The V and J genes are TRBV5-1 and TRBJ2-7; 9 bases are shared with TRBD1. V gave up 0 bases and J gave up 4 bases; unmatched junction bases: 5. The CDR3 is 15 amino acids. Looked up from germline, CDR1 is SGHRS and CDR2 is YFSETQ. CDR3 loop: CASSLGAGQGYEQYF. The CDR3, as DNA: TGCGCCAGCAGCTTGGGCGCGGGACAGGGATACGAGCAGTACTTC.

The chain uses TRBV7-6 and TRBJ1-1, with D possibly matching TRBD1 (5 bases). V dropped 5 bases and J dropped 7 bases, with 14 bases sitting between them. CDR1 SGHVS and CDR2 FNYEAQ come from the germline V gene. The CDR3 is 13 residues long. This chain's CDR3 is CASSRRGDREAFF. In nucleotides, the CDR3 is TGTGCCAGCAGCCGGCGGGGGGACCGTGAAGCTTTCTTT.

The chain recombines TRBV11-3 with TRBJ1-1, with unresolved D. The ends were cut back, 5 bases at V and 11 bases at J, with 12 bases in the middle. This CDR3 has 11 residues. Germline CDR1 SGHNT, CDR2 YENEEA. The CDR3 region has the DNA TGTGCCAGCAGCAAAGGGAGGAAGGCTTTCTTT. This sequence encodes CASSKGRKAFF.

The chain combines TRBV6-5 with TRBJ2-7, with 12 bases matching TRBD2. Germline assignment: CDR1 MNHEY and CDR2 SVGAGI. This CDR3 is built from 15 residues. V was clipped by 0 bases and J by 5 bases; unmatched bases: 2. Here the CDR3 DNA reads TGTGCCAGCAGTTACTCACTAGCGGGGGGTCACGAGCAGTACTTC. Its translation is CASSYSLAGGHEQYF.

V gene TRBV6-4 combines with J gene TRBJ2-2, with 8 bases matching TRBD1. V lost 0 bases to trimming and J lost 7 bases; unmatched junction nucleotides: 7. Germline CDR1 reads MRHNA; CDR2 reads SNTAGT. The length of the CDR3 is 16 residues. The CDR3 sequence is CASSDSIGQGVGELFF. The CDR3 nucleotides are TGTGCCAGCAGTGACTCTATAGGACAGGGAGTCGGGGAGCTGTTTTTT.

This chain uses TRBV9 with TRBJ1-4, with D perhaps TRBD1 (6 bases). CDR1 is SGDLS and CDR2 is YYNGEE in the germline V gene. With 0 bases removed from V and 8 bases from J, the gap between germline ends came to 14 bases. CDR3 size: 15 residues. In DNA, the CDR3 is TGTGCCAGCAGCGTAGCTACAGGGATAGGGGAAAAACTGTTTTTT. It translates to CASSVATGIGEKLFF.

The chain recombines TRBV4-1 with TRBJ1-3, with D hard to call. The CDR3 runs to 15 residues. In germline, CDR1 is MGHRA, CDR2 YSYEKL. V was trimmed by 0 bases and J by 5 bases, leaving 11 bases between them. The CDR3 DNA sequence: TGCGCCAGCAGCCAAGATTTTTCGACAAGAAACACCATATATTTT. It encodes CASSQDFSTRNTIYF.

The chain joins TRBV7-6 to TRBJ2-3, with 9 bases lining up with TRBD2. This CDR3 has 15 amino acids. CDR1 and CDR2 (germline): SGHVS, FNYEAQ. V shed 0 bases and J 6 bases; nucleotides not matched to a gene: 4. The CDR3 region is CASSLASGGMDTQYF. The CDR3 DNA reads TGTGCCAGCAGCTTAGCTAGCGGGGGAATGGATACGCAGTATTTT. Drawing the rest from reference TRBV7-6 and TRBJ2-3, the complete variable domain is GAGVSQSPRYKVTKRGQDVALRCDPISGHVSLYWYRQALGQGPEFLTYFNYEAQQDKSGLPNDRFSAERPEGSISTLTIQRTEQRDSAMYRCASSLASGGMDTQYFGPGTRLTVL.

This clone was seen once. The V gene is TRBV24-1, the J gene TRBJ1-2; TRBD1 agrees at 9 bases. CDR3 size: 14 residues. V was clipped by 3 bases and J by 8 bases; unmatched bases: 6. The germline gives CDR1 KGHDR, CDR2 SFDVKD. The CDR3 reads CATSDTGTGRGYTF. CDR3 coding DNA: TGTGCCACCAGTGATACCGGGACAGGGAGGGGCTACACCTTC.

This chain uses TRBV4-1 with TRBJ2-3, with 7 bases identical to TRBD2. Trimming cost V 4 bases and J 3 bases; bases outside gene matches: 10. The CDR3 has 16 amino acids. Per germline, CDR1 MGHRA and CDR2 YSYEKL. CDR3: CASSRSTSSTTDTQYF. The DNA of the CDR3 is TGCGCCAGCAGCCGGTCGACTAGCTCTACGACAGATACGCAGTATTTT.

This chain connects TRBV5-1 to TRBJ1-2; possibly TRBD1 for D (5 bases). From germline, CDR1 is SGHRS and CDR2 YFSETQ. V lost 6 bases, J lost 4 bases, and 7 bases lay in between. This CDR3 spans 11 amino acids. CDR3: CASTGGYGYTF. The CDR3 coding sequence is TGCGCCAGCACGGGGGGCTATGGCTACACCTTC.

The rearrangement joins TRBV28 to TRBJ1-2; the match to TRBD1 covers 7 bases. After removal of 6 bases from V and 7 bases from J, the junction contained 14 bases not matched to a gene. This CDR3 region has 15 residues. Germline CDR1 is MDHEN and CDR2 is SYDVKM. The CDR3 nucleotides read TGTGCCAGCAGCCCGAGGGGACAGTATAACGGTGGCTACACCTTC. Its translation is CASSPRGQYNGGYTF.

The V gene is TRBV9, the J gene TRBJ2-1, with D possibly matching TRBD2 (6 bases). Trimming took off 0 bases at V and 0 bases at J, with 10 bases between the two ends. Germline loops: CDR1 SGDLS, CDR2 YYNGEE. The CDR3 is made up of 16 amino acids. The CDR3 sequence is CASSVVSGSSYNEQFF. CDR3 bases: TGTGCCAGCAGCGTAGTTAGCGGAAGCTCCTACAATGAGCAGTTCTTC.

Here the CDR3 reads CASSQRLLFTNTGELFF. The DNA of the CDR3 is TGTGCCAGCTCACAACGACTCCTTTTTACGAACACCGGGGAGCTGTTTTTT. The V call is TRBV18, the J call TRBJ2-2; D unresolved. Per the germline V gene, CDR1 is KGHSH and CDR2 is LQKENI. The CDR3 covers 17 residues. V dropped 4 bases and J dropped 0 bases, with 15 bases sitting between them.

The chain carries TRBV28 and TRBJ2-6; D is perhaps TRBD1 (6 bases). CDR3 size: 16 residues. Germline V gene sequence: CDR1 MDHEN, CDR2 SYDVKM. The germline V and J ends were trimmed by 2 bases and 0 bases, with 8 bases remaining between them. CDR3 in DNA: TGTGCCAGCAGTTTAGGACAGATCTCTGGGGCCAACGTCCTGACTTTC. Translating gives CASSLGQISGANVLTF.

This chain joins TRBV15 and TRBJ1-4; possible D gene TRBD1, 5 bases. The germline V gene has CDR1 LNHNV and CDR2 YYDKDF (reference sequence). CDR3 size: 15 residues. V lost 1 base and J 8 bases, leaving 14 bases between the germline ends. CDR3 sequence: CATSRGGGLEEKLFF. The CDR3 DNA reads TGTGCCACCAGCAGAGGGGGGGGACTTGAGGAAAAACTGTTTTTT.

V gene TRBV10-3 combines with J gene TRBJ1-1, with 8 nucleotides matching TRBD1. This CDR3 region has 15 residues. Germline CDR1 is ENHRY and CDR2 is SYGVKD. The V segment lost 3 bases and the J segment 1 base; nucleotides outside the gene matches: 4. The chain's CDR3 is CAISDQGQANTEAFF. The CDR3 nucleotides read TGTGCCATCAGTGACCAGGGACAGGCGAACACTGAAGCTTTCTTT.

The V call is TRBV28, the J call TRBJ2-3, with D unclear. The CDR3 is made up of 14 amino acids. V was trimmed by 1 base and J by 4 bases, leaving 9 bases between them. The germline V gene encodes CDR1 MDHEN and CDR2 SYDVKM. This CDR3 reads CASSLSLAPDTQYF. The CDR3 nucleotides read TGTGCCAGCAGTTTATCTTTAGCCCCAGATACGCAGTATTTT.

The V gene is TRBV3-1 (or the pseudogene TRBV3-2), the J gene TRBJ2-1; a possible D gene is TRBD2 (5 bases). V was shortened by 1 base and J by 4 bases, with 11 bases between the two germline ends. CDR3 size: 15 residues. Germline V gene lookup returns CDR1 LGHDT and CDR2 YNNKEL (reference sequence). CDR3: CASSQGVGAYNEQFF. The CDR3 coding sequence is TGTGCCAGCAGCCAAGGGGTGGGAGCTTACAATGAGCAGTTCTTC.

The CDR3, as DNA: TGTGCCAGCAGCTTAGGTCCCAGCGGGGGGGCCGACACCGGGGAGCTGTTTTTT. It encodes CASSLGPSGGADTGELFF. The chain uses TRBV7-9 and TRBJ2-2, with TRBD2 identical over 10 bases. The CDR3 length is 18 residues. CDR1 and CDR2 from the germline V gene are SEHNR and FQNEAQ (reference sequence). V lost 1 base to trimming and J lost 3 bases; unmatched junction nucleotides: 8.